The 18 T cell receptor beta chains reported below all come from one sample, sequenced in a study of blood T cell repertoires in COVID-19. Sequencing used immunoSEQ multiplex PCR; TCRdb keeps in-frame clones, though not all of them. The data show more than 250,000 clones, with 75% to 90% seen just once and around 7.8% held by the top ten. Sequenced: peripheral blood. The receptors here all came from a human donor in a cohort sampled during active COVID-19.

The table lists this clone with a few counts. The V gene is TRBV7-9, the J gene TRBJ1-6; 8 nucleotides align to TRBD1. This CDR3 comprises 16 residues. Germline V CDR1 and CDR2: SEHNR, FQNEAQ (reference sequence). V lost 2 bases and J lost 6; bases outside the gene matches: 6. The CDR3 DNA is TGTGCCAGCAGCTTAAGCGCAGGGGGCCCTAATTCACCCCTCCACTTT. Its protein product is CASSLSAGGPNSPLHF.

This chain connects TRBV9 to TRBJ2-3, with 9 bases fitting TRBD2. V gave up 0 bases and J gave up 3 bases; unmatched junction bases: 5. The CDR3 has 16 amino acids. CDR1 is SGDLS, CDR2 YYNGEE, per germline. CDR3 residues: CASSVDGSGRTDTQYF. The CDR3 nucleotides are TGTGCCAGCAGCGTAGACGGTAGCGGGAGAACAGATACGCAGTATTTT.

This chain connects TRBV19 to TRBJ2-1; perhaps TRBD2 as D (6 bases). The CDR3 runs 18 residues. The germline V gene encodes CDR1 LNHDA and CDR2 SQIVND (reference sequence). Deletions cut 2 bases from V and 7 bases from J, with 24 bases between. CDR3 nucleotide sequence: TGTGCCAGTAGTATATGGGCAGGGAGGCATCAATCAGAAAATGAGCAGTTCTTC. Translated, it gives CASSIWAGRHQSENEQFF.

V is TRBV4-1 and J is TRBJ2-7, with 10 bases identical to TRBD2. V was pared by 4 bases and J by 6 bases, with 12 bases of the junction left unmatched. The CDR3 spans 16 residues. Germline V gives CDR1 MGHRA, CDR2 YSYEKL. The CDR3 is CASSRILAGEVGEQYF. The CDR3, as DNA: TGCGCCAGCAGCCGTATCCTAGCGGGGGAGGTAGGCGAGCAGTACTTC.

The gene calls are TRBV5-6 and TRBJ1-5; tentative D call: TRBD1 (5 bases). V lost 5 bases and J 6 bases, leaving 15 bases between the germline ends. CDR1 is SGHDT, CDR2 YYEEEE, per germline. The length of the CDR3 is 14 residues. CDR3: CASSRQQVSQPQHF. The CDR3 DNA reads as TGTGCCAGCAGTAGACAGCAGGTTAGTCAGCCCCAGCATTTT.

The chain combines TRBV29-1 with TRBJ1-1; D ambiguous. The CDR3 contains 12 residues. Germline CDR1 is SQVTM and CDR2 is ANQGSEA. V lost 5 bases, J lost 5 bases, and 12 bases lay in between. The CDR3 DNA sequence: TGCAGCGTTCGACATATCGAGACTGAAGCTTTCTTT. Encoded protein: CSVRHIETEAFF.

In DNA, the CDR3 is TGTGCCAGCACCTTGGACGGACTTCACGGGGATGAGCAGTTCTTC. Protein sequence: CASTLDGLHGDEQFF. The V gene is TRBV7-2, the J gene TRBJ2-1, with D possibly matching TRBD2 (5 bases). Trimming took off 7 bases at V and 8 bases at J, with 21 bases between the two ends. Germline V gives CDR1 SGHTA, CDR2 FQGNSA. The CDR3 has 15 amino acids.

The chain employs TRBV10-3 and TRBJ2-1; 10 bases map to TRBD2. The V gene end was trimmed by 7 bases and the J gene end by 5 bases; junction bases not matched to a gene: 8. Per germline, CDR1 ENHRY and CDR2 SYGVKD. This CDR3 spans 15 amino acids. The CDR3 nucleotides read TGTGCCATCAAGTCGGCTAGCGGGAGAAACAATGAGCAGTTCTTC. Amino acids: CAIKSASGRNNEQFF.

This clone appeared a single time. This sequence joins TRBV10-2 and TRBJ2-5; TRBD2 might be the D (5 bases). Germline loops: CDR1 WSHSY, CDR2 SAAADI. The length of the CDR3 is 15 residues. V lost 6 bases and J 1 base, leaving 15 bases between the germline ends. Here the CDR3 DNA reads TGCGCCAGCAGCCCTGGACGGAGGTCCCAAGAGACCCAGTACTTC. This sequence encodes CASSPGRRSQETQYF.

The chain links TRBV6-2 or TRBV6-3 to TRBJ2-5; 7 nucleotides match TRBD1. CDR3 size: 13 residues. With 2 bases clipped from V and 7 bases from J, the junction kept 4 bases outside the gene matches. Germline values: CDR1 MNHEY, CDR2 SVGEGT. CDR3: CASSYQGVGTQYF. Written as DNA, the CDR3 is TGTGCCAGCAGTTACCAGGGGGTCGGGACCCAGTACTTC.

The J gene is TRBJ2-7, the V gene TRBV7-2, with D maybe TRBD2 (6 bases). V was clipped by 1 base and J by 0 bases, with 22 bases between them. Germline CDR1 reads SGHTA; CDR2 reads FQGNSA. CDR3 size: 19 residues. The CDR3 loop is CASSLVGSGGSGLSYEQYF. The CDR3 DNA is TGTGCCAGCAGCTTAGTTGGGAGTGGGGGGAGCGGCCTCTCCTACGAGCAGTACTTC.

The chain uses TRBV5-1 and TRBJ2-1, with D perhaps matching TRBD2 (5 bases). V was trimmed by 3 bases and J by 4 bases, leaving 17 bases between them. CDR3 length: 16 residues. The germline gives CDR1 SGHRS, CDR2 YFSETQ. DNA of the CDR3: TGCGCCAGCAGCTCATTAATCGGGAACGGTTACAATGAGCAGTTCTTC. Protein sequence: CASSSLIGNGYNEQFF.

V is TRBV4-3 and J is TRBJ1-2, with D uncertain. The V end lost 1 base, the J end lost 0 bases, and 12 bases lay between the germline ends. The CDR3 has 16 amino acids. Germline-derived CDR1 and CDR2 are LGHNA and YSLEER. CDR3: CASSQVVQAANYGYTF. DNA of the CDR3: TGCGCCAGCAGCCAAGTCGTCCAGGCCGCTAACTATGGCTACACCTTC.

This clone is medium-sized within its sample. This chain joins TRBV5-8 and TRBJ1-2; 7 positions agree with TRBD1. J gave up 4 bases and V 4 bases, and 10 bases lay outside the gene matches. Germline CDR1 reads SGHTS; CDR2 reads YDEGEE. CDR3 length: 15 residues. The CDR3 DNA is TGTGCCAGCAGCCGCACCCGGGACAGTATCTATGGCTACACCTTC. Protein sequence: CASSRTRDSIYGYTF. The full variable domain, rest sourced from reference TRBV5-8 and TRBJ1-2, is EAGVTQSPTHLIKTRGQQATLRCSPISGHTSVYWYQQALGLGLQFLLWYDEGEERNRGNFPPRFSGRQFPNYSSELNVNALELEDSALYLCASSRTRDSIYGYTFGSGTRLTVV.

The rearrangement uses TRBV5-1 and TRBJ2-2, with TRBD2 matching 7 bases. Germline V gives CDR1 SGHRS, CDR2 YFSETQ. V trimming: 0 bases; J trimming: 2 bases; junction bases outside the gene matches: 10. CDR3 size: 18 residues. The CDR3 protein is CASSLGQGLAVNTGELFF. For the CDR3, the DNA is TGCGCCAGCAGCTTGGGGCAGGGCCTAGCGGTTAACACCGGGGAGCTGTTTTTT.

The chain uses TRBV6-5 and TRBJ1-2; the match to TRBD1 covers 11 bases. Germline V gene data show CDR1 as MNHEY and CDR2 as SVGAGI. V lost 7 bases to trimming and J lost 5 bases; unmatched junction nucleotides: 9. The CDR3 loop spans 15 amino acids. The DNA of the CDR3 is TGTGCCAGCACCCATAGGACAGGGGGCACATATGGCTACACCTTC. The encoded protein is CASTHRTGGTYGYTF.

The rearrangement uses TRBV4-2 and TRBJ1-4; D is undetermined. The CDR3 runs to 14 residues. Looked up from germline, CDR1 is LGHNA and CDR2 is YNFKEQ. The V end lost 0 bases, the J end lost 6 bases, and 8 bases lay between the germline ends. DNA of the CDR3: TGTGCCAGCAGCCAAGATACAACCCATGAAAAACTGTTTTTT. It encodes CASSQDTTHEKLFF.

The chain couples TRBV7-9 to TRBJ2-7; 8 positions agree with TRBD1. Germline CDR1 SEHNR, CDR2 FQNEAQ (reference sequence). CDR3 size: 18 residues. V gave up 5 bases and J gave up 2 bases; unmatched junction bases: 17. CDR3 sequence reads: CASSPRHSFDRGPYEQYF. In DNA, the CDR3 is TGTGCCAGCAGCCCGCGCCATTCTTTTGACAGGGGCCCCTACGAGCAGTACTTC.